This TCR beta chain appears in the sequencing data of a study of glioma-infiltrating T cells. The iRepertoire nested amplicon-rescue multiplex PCR amplified TCR alpha and beta CDR3s from RNA. TCRdb itself ran the multiplex PCR reads through MiXCR, one entry per CDR3 protein. The table lists about 410,000 distinct CDR3 sequences, roughly two fifths of them singletons, with approximately 12% in the top ten. This clonotype was found a few times. CDR1 is MDHEN, CDR2 SYDVKM, per germline. V lost 5 bases to trimming and J lost 7 bases; unmatched junction nucleotides: 8. There are 16 residues in the CDR3. The clonotype was recovered from a human donor with low-grade glioma or glioblastoma, undergoing nonglioma brain surgery, or in good health (not recorded which). The rearrangement uses TRBV28 and TRBJ2-7; 16 positions agree with TRBD2. The sequencing sample was made of glioma tissue, nonneoplastic brain tissue, or PBMCs (not recorded which). The CDR3 loop reads CASSLGLAGGPGEQYF. In DNA, the CDR3 is TGTGCCAGCAGTCTGGGACTAGCGGGAGGGCCGGGGGAGCAGTACTTC.